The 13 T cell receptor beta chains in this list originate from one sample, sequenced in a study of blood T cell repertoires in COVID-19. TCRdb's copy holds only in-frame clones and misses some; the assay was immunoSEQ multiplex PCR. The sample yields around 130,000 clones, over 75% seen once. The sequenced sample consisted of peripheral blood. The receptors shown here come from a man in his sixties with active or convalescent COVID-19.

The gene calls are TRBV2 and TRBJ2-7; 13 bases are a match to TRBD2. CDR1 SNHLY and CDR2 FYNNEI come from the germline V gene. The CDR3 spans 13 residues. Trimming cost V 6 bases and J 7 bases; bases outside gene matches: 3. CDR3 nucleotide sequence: TGTGCCAGCAGCGGACTAGCGGGAGTAGAGCAGTACTTC. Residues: CASSGLAGVEQYF. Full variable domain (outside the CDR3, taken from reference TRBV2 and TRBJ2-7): EPEVTQTPSHQVTQMGQEVILRCVPISNHLYFYWYRQILGQKVEFLVSFYNNEISEKSEIFDDQFSVERPDGSNFTLKIRSTKLEDSAMYFCASSGLAGVEQYFGPGTRLTVT.

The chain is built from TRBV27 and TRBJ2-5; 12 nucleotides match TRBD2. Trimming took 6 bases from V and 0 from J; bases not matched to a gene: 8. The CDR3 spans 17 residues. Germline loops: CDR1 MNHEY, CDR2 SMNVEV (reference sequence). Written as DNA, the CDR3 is TGTGCCAGCAGCAAGAGTGGACTAGCGGGGTACCAAGAGACCCAGTACTTC. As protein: CASSKSGLAGYQETQYF.

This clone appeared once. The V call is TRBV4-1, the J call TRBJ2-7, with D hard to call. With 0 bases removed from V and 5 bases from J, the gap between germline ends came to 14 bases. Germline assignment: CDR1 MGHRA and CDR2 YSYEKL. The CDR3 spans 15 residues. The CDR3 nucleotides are TGCGCCAGCAGCCAAGAGAGAGAATCTTTAGACGAGCAGTACTTC. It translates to CASSQERESLDEQYF.

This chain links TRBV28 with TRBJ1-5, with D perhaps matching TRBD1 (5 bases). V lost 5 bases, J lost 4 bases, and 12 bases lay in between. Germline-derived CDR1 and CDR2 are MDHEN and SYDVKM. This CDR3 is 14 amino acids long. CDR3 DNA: TGTGCCAGCAGTCTCAGACAGTCAAATCAGCCCCAGCATTTT. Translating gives CASSLRQSNQPQHF.

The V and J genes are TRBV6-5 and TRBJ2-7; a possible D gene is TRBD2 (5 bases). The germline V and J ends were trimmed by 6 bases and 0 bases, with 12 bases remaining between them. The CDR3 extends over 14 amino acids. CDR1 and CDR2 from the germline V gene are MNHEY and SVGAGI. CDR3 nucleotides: TGTGCCAGCAGCGGCACGGGGAGCTCCTACGAGCAGTACTTC. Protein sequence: CASSGTGSSYEQYF.

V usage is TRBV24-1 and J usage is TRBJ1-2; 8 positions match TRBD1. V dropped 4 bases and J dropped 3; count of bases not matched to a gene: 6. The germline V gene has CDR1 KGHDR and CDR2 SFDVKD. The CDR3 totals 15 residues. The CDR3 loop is CATSDPPGGHYGYTF. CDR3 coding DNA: TGTGCCACCAGTGACCCCCCAGGGGGCCACTATGGCTACACCTTC.

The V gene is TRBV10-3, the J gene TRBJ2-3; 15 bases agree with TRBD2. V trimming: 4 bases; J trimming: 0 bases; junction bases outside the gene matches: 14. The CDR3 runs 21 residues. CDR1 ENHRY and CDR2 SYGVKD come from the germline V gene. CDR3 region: CAISATGTSGRSGASTDTQYF. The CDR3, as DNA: TGTGCCATCAGTGCGACCGGGACTAGCGGGAGGTCCGGCGCTAGCACAGATACGCAGTATTTT.

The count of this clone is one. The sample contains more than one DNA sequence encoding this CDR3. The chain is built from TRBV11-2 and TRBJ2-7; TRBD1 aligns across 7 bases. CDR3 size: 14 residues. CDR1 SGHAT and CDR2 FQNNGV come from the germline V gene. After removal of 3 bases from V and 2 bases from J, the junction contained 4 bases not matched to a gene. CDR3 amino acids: CASSLGQLTYEQYF. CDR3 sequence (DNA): TGTGCCAGCAGCTTGGGACAGCTGACCTACGAGCAGTACTTC.

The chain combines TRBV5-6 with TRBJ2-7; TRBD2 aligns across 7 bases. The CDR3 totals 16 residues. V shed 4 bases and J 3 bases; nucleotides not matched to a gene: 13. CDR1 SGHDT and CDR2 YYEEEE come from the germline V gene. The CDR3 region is CASSPRFSWEGYEQYF. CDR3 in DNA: TGTGCCAGCAGCCCGAGGTTTAGTTGGGAGGGCTACGAGCAGTACTTC.

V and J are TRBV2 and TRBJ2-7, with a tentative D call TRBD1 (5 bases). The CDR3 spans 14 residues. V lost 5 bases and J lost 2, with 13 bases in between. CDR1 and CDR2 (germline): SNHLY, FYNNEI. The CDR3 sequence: CASSSPGNPYEQYF. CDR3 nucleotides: TGTGCCAGCAGTTCCCCAGGGAACCCCTACGAGCAGTACTTC.

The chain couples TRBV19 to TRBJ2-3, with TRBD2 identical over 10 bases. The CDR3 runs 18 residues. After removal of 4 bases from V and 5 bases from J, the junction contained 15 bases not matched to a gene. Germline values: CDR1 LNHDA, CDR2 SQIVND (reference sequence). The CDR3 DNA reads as TGTGCCAGTAGTAAAGGTCGGAGCGGGAGGGCCAAGGAAGATACGCAGTATTTT. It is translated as CASSKGRSGRAKEDTQYF.

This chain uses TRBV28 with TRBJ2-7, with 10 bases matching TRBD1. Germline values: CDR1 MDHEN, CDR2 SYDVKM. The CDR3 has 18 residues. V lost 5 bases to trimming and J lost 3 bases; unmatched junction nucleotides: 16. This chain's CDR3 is CASSAYPFRGQGFYEQYF. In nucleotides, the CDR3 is TGTGCCAGCAGTGCCTATCCCTTTCGGGGACAGGGGTTCTACGAGCAGTACTTC.

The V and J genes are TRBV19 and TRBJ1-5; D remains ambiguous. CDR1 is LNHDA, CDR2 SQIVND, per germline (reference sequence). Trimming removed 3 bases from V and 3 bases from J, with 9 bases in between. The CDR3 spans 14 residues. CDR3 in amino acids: CASSMRGFNQPQHF. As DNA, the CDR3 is TGTGCCAGTAGTATGAGAGGGTTCAATCAGCCCCAGCATTTT. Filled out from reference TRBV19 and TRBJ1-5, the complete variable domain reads DGGITQSPKYLFRKEGQNVTLSCEQNLNHDAMYWYRQDPGQGLRLIYYSQIVNDFQKGDIAEGYSVSREKKESFPLTVTSAQKNPTAFYLCASSMRGFNQPQHFGDGTRLSIL.